This T cell receptor (beta chain) was identified in a study of breast tumors, draining lymph nodes, adjacent tissues. Findings of the study overall: Findings are consistent with lymph node origin and intratumoral expansion of most tumor T cells. Luminal-like breast cancer showed significantly higher tumor–nontumor repertoire similarity than basal-like.

Germline V gives CDR1 DFQATT, CDR2 SNEGSKA (reference sequence). Trimming removed 3 bases from V and 6 bases from J; junction bases left unmatched: 2. This CDR3 comprises 12 residues. Each CDR3 protein gets one entry after TCRdb re-called the multiplex PCR reads with MiXCR. This table has 130,000 or so distinct CDR3 sequences, under 25% appearing once. This clonotype has a count of ten or more. Its antigen is undetermined. Breast cancer patients provided tissue from their axillary draining lymph nodes. The TCR originated in a female donor with breast cancer. Some clones in this sample may be carry-over from other donors' samples. Sequenced: axillary lymph node tissue. The chain has TRBV20-1 and TRBJ2-7, with 10 bases matching TRBD2. CDR3 in amino acids: CSARLAGAEQYF. CDR3 DNA: TGCAGTGCTAGGCTAGCGGGAGCCGAGCAGTACTTC.